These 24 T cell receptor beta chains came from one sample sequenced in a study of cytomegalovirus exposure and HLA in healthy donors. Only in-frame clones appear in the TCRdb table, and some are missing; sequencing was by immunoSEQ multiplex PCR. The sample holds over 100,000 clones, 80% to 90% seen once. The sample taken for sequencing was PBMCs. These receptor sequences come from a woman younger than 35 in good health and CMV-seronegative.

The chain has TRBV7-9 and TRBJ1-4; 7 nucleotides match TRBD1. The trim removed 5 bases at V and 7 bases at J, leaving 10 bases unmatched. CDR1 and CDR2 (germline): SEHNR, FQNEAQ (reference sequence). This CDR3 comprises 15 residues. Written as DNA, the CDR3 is TGTGCCAGCAGCCCCCTACAGGGGATGAGTGAAAAACTGTTTTTT. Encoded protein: CASSPLQGMSEKLFF. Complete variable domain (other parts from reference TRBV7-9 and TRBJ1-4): DTGVSQNPRHKITKRGQNVTFRCDPISEHNRLYWYRQTLGQGPEFLTYFQNEAQLEKSRLLSDRFSAERPKGSFSTLEIQRTEQGDSAMYLCASSPLQGMSEKLFFGSGTQLSVL.

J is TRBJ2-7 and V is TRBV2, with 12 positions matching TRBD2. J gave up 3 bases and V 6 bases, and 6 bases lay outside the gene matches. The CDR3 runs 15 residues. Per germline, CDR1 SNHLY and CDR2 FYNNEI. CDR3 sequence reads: CASRPGTSGYYEQYF. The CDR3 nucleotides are TGTGCCAGCAGGCCCGGGACTAGCGGGTACTACGAGCAGTACTTC.

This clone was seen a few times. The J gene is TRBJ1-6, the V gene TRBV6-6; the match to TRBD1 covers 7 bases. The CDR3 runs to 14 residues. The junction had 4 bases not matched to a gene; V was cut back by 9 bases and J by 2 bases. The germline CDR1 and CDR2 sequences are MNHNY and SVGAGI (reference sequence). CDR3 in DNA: TGTGCCAGTCGGGACAGAACCTATAATTCACCCCTCCACTTT. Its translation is CASRDRTYNSPLHF.

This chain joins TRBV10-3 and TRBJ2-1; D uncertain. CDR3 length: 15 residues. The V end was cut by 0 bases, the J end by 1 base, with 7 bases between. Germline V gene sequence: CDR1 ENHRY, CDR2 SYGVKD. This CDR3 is CAISESSRSYNEQFF. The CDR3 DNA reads TGTGCCATCAGTGAGTCCAGCAGGTCCTACAATGAGCAGTTCTTC.

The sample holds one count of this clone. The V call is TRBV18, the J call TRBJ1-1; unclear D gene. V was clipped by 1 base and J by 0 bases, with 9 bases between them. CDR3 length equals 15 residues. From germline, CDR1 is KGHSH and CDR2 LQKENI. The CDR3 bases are TGTGCCAGCTCACCACGAGGACTGATGAACACTGAAGCTTTCTTT. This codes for CASSPRGLMNTEAFF. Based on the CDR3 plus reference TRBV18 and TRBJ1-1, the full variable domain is NAGVMQNPRHLVRRRGQEARLRCSPMKGHSHVYWYRQLPEEGLKFMVYLQKENIIDESGMPKERFSAEFPKEGPSILRIQQVVRGDSAAYFCASSPRGLMNTEAFFGQGTRLTVV.

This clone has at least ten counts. The chain's CDR3 is CASSSYNSPLHF. CDR3 DNA: TGTGCCAGCAGCTCTTATAATTCACCCCTCCACTTT. This chain joins TRBV7-9 and TRBJ1-6; D call uncertain. This CDR3 has 12 amino acids. CDR1 and CDR2 (germline): SEHNR, FQNEAQ (reference sequence). V was shortened by 4 bases and J by 4 bases, with 2 bases between the two germline ends.

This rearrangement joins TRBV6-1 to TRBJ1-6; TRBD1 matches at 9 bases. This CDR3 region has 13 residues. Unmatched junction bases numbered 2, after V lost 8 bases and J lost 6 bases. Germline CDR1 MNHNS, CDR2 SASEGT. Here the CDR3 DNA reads TGTGCCAGCCGGGACAGGGTTAATTCACCCCTCCACTTT. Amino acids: CASRDRVNSPLHF.

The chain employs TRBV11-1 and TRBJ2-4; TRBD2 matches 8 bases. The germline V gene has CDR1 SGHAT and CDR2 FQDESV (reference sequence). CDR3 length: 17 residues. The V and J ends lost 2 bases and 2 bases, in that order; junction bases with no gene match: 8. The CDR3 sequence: CASSLNGGVGTKNIQYF. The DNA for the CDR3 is TGTGCCAGCAGCTTAAACGGGGGGGTAGGGACCAAAAACATTCAGTACTTC.

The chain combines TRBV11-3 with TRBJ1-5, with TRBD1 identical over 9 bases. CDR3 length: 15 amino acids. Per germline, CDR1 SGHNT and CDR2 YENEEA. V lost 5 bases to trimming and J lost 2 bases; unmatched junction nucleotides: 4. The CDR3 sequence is CASSTGTGRNQPQHF. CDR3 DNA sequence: TGTGCCAGCAGCACCGGGACAGGGCGCAATCAGCCCCAGCATTTT.

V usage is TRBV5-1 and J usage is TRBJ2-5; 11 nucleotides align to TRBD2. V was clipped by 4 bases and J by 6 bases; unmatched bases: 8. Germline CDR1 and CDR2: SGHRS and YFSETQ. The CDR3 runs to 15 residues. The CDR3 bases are TGCGCCAGCAGCCAGGGGGCTAGCGGGGGGCAGACCCAGTACTTC. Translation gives CASSQGASGGQTQYF.

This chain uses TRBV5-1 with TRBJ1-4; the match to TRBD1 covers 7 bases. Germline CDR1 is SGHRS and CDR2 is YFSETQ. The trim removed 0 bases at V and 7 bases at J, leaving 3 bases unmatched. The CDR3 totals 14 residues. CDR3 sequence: CASSLGQGREKLFF. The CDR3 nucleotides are TGCGCCAGCAGCTTGGGACAGGGACGTGAAAAACTGTTTTTT.

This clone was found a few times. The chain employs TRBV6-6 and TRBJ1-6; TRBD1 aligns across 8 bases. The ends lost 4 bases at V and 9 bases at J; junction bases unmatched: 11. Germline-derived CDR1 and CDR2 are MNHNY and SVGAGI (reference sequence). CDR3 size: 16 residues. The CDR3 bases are TGTGCCAGCAGTTCGGGTGGTAAAGACAGGGGTTCACCCCTCCACTTT. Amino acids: CASSSGGKDRGSPLHF.

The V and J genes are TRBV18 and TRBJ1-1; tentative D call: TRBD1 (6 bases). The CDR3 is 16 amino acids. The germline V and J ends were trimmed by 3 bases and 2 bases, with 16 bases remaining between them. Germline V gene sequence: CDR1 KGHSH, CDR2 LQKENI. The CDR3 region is CASSPRPQQGNTEAFF. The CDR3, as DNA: TGTGCCAGCTCACCCCGACCTCAACAGGGAAACACTGAAGCTTTCTTT. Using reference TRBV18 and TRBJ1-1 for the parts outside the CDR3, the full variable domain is NAGVMQNPRHLVRRRGQEARLRCSPMKGHSHVYWYRQLPEEGLKFMVYLQKENIIDESGMPKERFSAEFPKEGPSILRIQQVVRGDSAAYFCASSPRPQQGNTEAFFGQGTRLTVV.

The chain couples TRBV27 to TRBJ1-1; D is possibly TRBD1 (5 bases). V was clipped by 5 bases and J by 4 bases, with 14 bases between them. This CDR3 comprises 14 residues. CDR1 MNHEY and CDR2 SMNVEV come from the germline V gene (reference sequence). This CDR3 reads CASSRGTAVTEAFF. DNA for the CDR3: TGTGCCAGCAGTCGGGGGACTGCGGTCACTGAAGCTTTCTTT.

CDR3 DNA: TGTGCCAGCAGCGCCCCCTCGGCAGGGGGTTATGGCTACACCTTC. Its protein is CASSAPSAGGYGYTF. V is TRBV5-8 and J is TRBJ1-2; 7 nucleotides align to TRBD1. The J segment lost 5 bases and the V segment lost 4 bases, leaving 11 bases of the junction unmatched. Looked up from germline, CDR1 is SGHTS and CDR2 is YDEGEE. CDR3 length: 15 residues.

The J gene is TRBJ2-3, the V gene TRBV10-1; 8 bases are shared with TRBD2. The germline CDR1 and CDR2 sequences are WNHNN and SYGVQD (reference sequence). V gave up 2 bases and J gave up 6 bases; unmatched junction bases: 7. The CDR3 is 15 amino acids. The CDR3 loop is CASSERSGGPDTQYF. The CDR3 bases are TGCGCCAGCAGTGAGCGGTCGGGGGGGCCCGATACGCAGTATTTT.

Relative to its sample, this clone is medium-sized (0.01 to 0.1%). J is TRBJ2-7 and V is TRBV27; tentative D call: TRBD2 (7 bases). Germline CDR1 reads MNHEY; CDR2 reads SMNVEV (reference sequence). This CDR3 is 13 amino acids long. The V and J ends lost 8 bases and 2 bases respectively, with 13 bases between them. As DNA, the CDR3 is TGTGCCAGCCAGGGGAGGGACCCCTACGAGCAGTACTTC. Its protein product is CASQGRDPYEQYF.

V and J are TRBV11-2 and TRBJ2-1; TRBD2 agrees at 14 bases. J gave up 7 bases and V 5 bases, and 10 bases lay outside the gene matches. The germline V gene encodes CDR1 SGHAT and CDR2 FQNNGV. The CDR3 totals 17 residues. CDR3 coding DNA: TGTGCCAGCAGCGTCGGACTAGCGGGGGGCCGGGGGAATGAGCAGTTCTTC. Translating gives CASSVGLAGGRGNEQFF.

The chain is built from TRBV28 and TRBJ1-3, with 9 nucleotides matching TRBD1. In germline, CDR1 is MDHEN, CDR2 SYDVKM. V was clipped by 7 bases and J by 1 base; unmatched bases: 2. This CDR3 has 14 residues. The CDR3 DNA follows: TGTGCCAGCATGACAGGGGGTTCTGGAAACACCATATATTTT. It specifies CASMTGGSGNTIYF.

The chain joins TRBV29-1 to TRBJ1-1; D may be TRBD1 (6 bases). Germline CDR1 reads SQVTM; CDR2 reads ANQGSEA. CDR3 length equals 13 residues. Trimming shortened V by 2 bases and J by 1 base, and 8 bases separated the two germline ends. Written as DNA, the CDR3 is TGCAGCGTTGAACGGGACACGAACACTGAAGCTTTCTTT. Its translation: CSVERDTNTEAFF.

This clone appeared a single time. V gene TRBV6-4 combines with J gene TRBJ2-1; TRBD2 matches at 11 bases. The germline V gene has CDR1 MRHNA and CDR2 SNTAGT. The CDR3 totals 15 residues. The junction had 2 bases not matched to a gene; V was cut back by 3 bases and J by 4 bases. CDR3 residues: CASSETSGAYNEQFF. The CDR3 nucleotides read TGTGCCAGCAGTGAGACTAGCGGGGCTTACAATGAGCAGTTCTTC.

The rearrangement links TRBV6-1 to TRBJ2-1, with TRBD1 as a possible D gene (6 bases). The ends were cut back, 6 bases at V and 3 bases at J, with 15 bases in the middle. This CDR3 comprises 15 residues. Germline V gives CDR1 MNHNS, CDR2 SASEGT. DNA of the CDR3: TGTGCCAGCAGGCCGGACAGAGCCTTCTACAATGAGCAGTTCTTC. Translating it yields CASRPDRAFYNEQFF.

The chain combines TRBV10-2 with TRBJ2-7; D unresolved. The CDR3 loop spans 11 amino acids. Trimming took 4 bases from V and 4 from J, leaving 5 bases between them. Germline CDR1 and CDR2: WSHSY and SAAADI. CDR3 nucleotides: TGCGCCAGCAGTGTGAGTTACGAGCAGTACTTC. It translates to CASSVSYEQYF.

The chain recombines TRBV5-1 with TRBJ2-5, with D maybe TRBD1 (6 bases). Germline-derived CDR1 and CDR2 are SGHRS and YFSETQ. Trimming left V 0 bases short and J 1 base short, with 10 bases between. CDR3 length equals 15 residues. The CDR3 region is CASSLATGIQETQYF. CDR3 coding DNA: TGCGCCAGCAGCTTGGCAACAGGGATCCAAGAGACCCAGTACTTC.